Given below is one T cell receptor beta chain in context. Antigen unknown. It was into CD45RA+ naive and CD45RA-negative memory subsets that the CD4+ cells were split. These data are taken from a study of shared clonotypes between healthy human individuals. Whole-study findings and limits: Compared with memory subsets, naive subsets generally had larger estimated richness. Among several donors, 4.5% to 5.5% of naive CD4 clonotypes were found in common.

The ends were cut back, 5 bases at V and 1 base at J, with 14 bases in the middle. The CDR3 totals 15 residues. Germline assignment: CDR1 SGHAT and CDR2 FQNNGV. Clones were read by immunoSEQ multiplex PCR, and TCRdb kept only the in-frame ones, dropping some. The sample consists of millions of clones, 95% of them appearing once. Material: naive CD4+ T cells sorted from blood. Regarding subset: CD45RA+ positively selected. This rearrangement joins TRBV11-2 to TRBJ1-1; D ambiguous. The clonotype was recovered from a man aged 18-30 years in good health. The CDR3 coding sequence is TGTGCCAGCAGCCCAATGAAGGATCGGAACACTGAAGCTTTCTTT. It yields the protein CASSPMKDRNTEAFF.